Following are 28 T cell receptor beta chains from one sample sequenced in a study of blood T cell repertoires in COVID-19. Clones were read by immunoSEQ multiplex PCR, and TCRdb kept only the in-frame ones, dropping some. The sample has 300,000 to 400,000 clones; under 90% are singletons. The sequenced material came from PBMCs or T cells enriched from blood (not recorded which). The origin of the receptors is a man in his 60s who had recovered from COVID-19.

This clone was found once. The chain has TRBV11-1 and TRBJ2-1, with a possible D match to TRBD2 (6 bases). In germline, CDR1 is SGHAT, CDR2 FQDESV (reference sequence). CDR3 length: 15 amino acids. The germline V and J ends were trimmed by 2 bases and 3 bases, with 11 bases remaining between them. The CDR3 loop reads CASSLSGRVYNEQFF. CDR3 nucleotides: TGTGCCAGCAGCTTATCCGGGAGAGTCTACAATGAGCAGTTCTTC.

The chain carries TRBV4-2 and TRBJ1-1; 12 positions agree with TRBD1. Germline CDR1 and CDR2: LGHNA and YNFKEQ. The CDR3 is 17 amino acids. The ends lost 1 base at V and 6 bases at J; junction bases unmatched: 9. In DNA, the CDR3 is TGTGCCAGCAGCCAAGTTGGGACAGGGGGCCTTAGGGCTGAAGCTTTCTTT. Encoded protein: CASSQVGTGGLRAEAFF.

This clone was detected only once. The chain has TRBV28 and TRBJ1-4, with TRBD1 matching 8 bases. Germline assignment: CDR1 MDHEN and CDR2 SYDVKM. J was trimmed by 11 bases and V by 6 bases; bases with no gene match: 8. The CDR3 is made up of 13 amino acids. In DNA form, the CDR3 reads TGTGCCAGCAGCCCCTGGACAGGGAAGAAACTGTTTTTT. It encodes CASSPWTGKKLFF.

The chain couples TRBV6-5 to TRBJ1-6, with D possibly being TRBD1 (6 bases). The CDR3 is 15 residues long. Germline-derived CDR1 and CDR2 are MNHEY and SVGAGI. V shed 5 bases and J shed 7 bases, with 15 bases lying between them. The DNA of the CDR3 is TGTGCCAGCAGTAGAACACGGACAGTCAATTCACCCCTCCACTTT. Translated: CASSRTRTVNSPLHF.

The chain joins TRBV13 to TRBJ1-3, with TRBD1 matching 7 bases. The J segment lost 4 bases and the V segment lost 3 bases, leaving 3 bases of the junction unmatched. This CDR3 is 14 amino acids long. Germline V CDR1 and CDR2: PRHDT, FYEKMQ (reference sequence). CDR3 residues: CASSFRDRGNTIYF. The CDR3 nucleotides are TGTGCCAGCAGCTTCCGGGACAGAGGAAACACCATATATTTT.

This chain links TRBV6-8 with TRBJ2-5; D gene uncertain. CDR1 and CDR2 from the germline V gene are MNHGY and SAAAGT. The germline V and J ends were trimmed by 8 bases and 7 bases, with 14 bases remaining between them. The CDR3 length is 12 residues. CDR3 in DNA: TGTGCCAGCTCTACCCGCTCTGGGACCCAGTACTTC. Encoded protein: CASSTRSGTQYF.

The rearrangement joins TRBV28 to TRBJ1-2; a weak D match, TRBD1 (5 bases). V gave up 6 bases and J gave up 3 bases, with 17 bases separating them. The CDR3 consists of 15 residues. Per germline, CDR1 MDHEN and CDR2 SYDVKM. In DNA form, the CDR3 reads TGTGCCAGCAGCCCCGTCGACAGAAACTACTATGGCTACACCTTC. Encoded protein: CASSPVDRNYYGYTF.

The CDR3: CASSRTGERENEKLFF. The CDR3 DNA follows: TGTGCCAGCAGCCGGACAGGGGAGAGAGAAAATGAAAAACTGTTTTTT. The chain joins TRBV11-1 to TRBJ1-4, with 9 bases matching TRBD1. Germline V lookup: CDR1 SGHAT, CDR2 FQDESV (reference sequence). V lost 5 bases and J lost 5; bases outside the gene matches: 9. The CDR3 is 16 amino acids.

V gene TRBV18 combines with J gene TRBJ2-5; D may be TRBD1 (6 bases). Germline loops: CDR1 KGHSH, CDR2 LQKENI. The V end lost 6 bases, the J end lost 0 bases, and 11 bases lay between the germline ends. The CDR3 consists of 14 residues. CDR3 sequence (DNA): TGTGCCAGCTCTCCCAGGACAGACCAAGAGACCCAGTACTTC. Residues: CASSPRTDQETQYF.

This chain links TRBV10-3 with TRBJ2-1; 12 nucleotides agree with TRBD2. The CDR3 has 15 amino acids. Germline V gene lookup returns CDR1 ENHRY and CDR2 SYGVKD. The V and J ends lost 6 bases and 10 bases, in that order; junction bases with no gene match: 10. The CDR3 DNA is TGTGCCATCAGCGACTCGGGACTAGCGGGTGGCGAGCAGTTCTTC. It is translated as CAISDSGLAGGEQFF.

V is TRBV11-2 and J is TRBJ1-2; 10 bases line up with TRBD1. Germline V gene sequence: CDR1 SGHAT, CDR2 FQNNGV. V dropped 8 bases and J dropped 7; count of bases not matched to a gene: 4. This CDR3 region has 12 residues. Here the CDR3 DNA reads TGTGCCAGCGGGACAGGGGCGGGTGGCTACACCTTC. It is translated as CASGTGAGGYTF.

This clone was detected only once. The rearrangement links TRBV19 to TRBJ2-7, with D maybe TRBD2 (6 bases). CDR3 size: 14 residues. V was clipped by 6 bases and J by 2 bases, with 14 bases between them. Germline values: CDR1 LNHDA, CDR2 SQIVND (reference sequence). The CDR3 protein is CASRGGGTPYEQYF. CDR3 DNA: TGTGCCAGTAGGGGTGGAGGGACCCCCTACGAGCAGTACTTC.

This chain connects TRBV24-1 to TRBJ2-7; D is unresolved. The CDR3 sequence is 12 residues long. V shed 3 bases and J shed 2 bases, with 4 bases lying between them. Germline V gives CDR1 KGHDR, CDR2 SFDVKD. Here the CDR3 DNA reads TGTGCCACCAGTGATGACACCTACGAGCAGTACTTC. Translated: CATSDDTYEQYF.

The rearrangement links TRBV29-1 to TRBJ2-5; D not resolved. The V end lost 0 bases, the J end lost 1 base, and 9 bases lay between the germline ends. The CDR3 covers 14 residues. Germline assignment: CDR1 SQVTM and CDR2 ANQGSEA. CDR3 nucleotides: TGCAGCGTTGAAGATCCCCGGTCCCAAGAGACCCAGTACTTC. As protein: CSVEDPRSQETQYF. Looking up the rest from reference TRBV29-1 and TRBJ2-5 gives the full variable domain: SAVISQKPSRDICQRGTSLTIQCQVDSQVTMMFWYRQQPGQSLTLIATANQGSEATYESGFVIDKFPISRPNLTFSTLTVSNMSPEDSSIYLCSVEDPRSQETQYFGPGTRLLVL.

The V call is TRBV5-8, the J call TRBJ2-1; 9 bases are a match to TRBD2. The V gene's germline CDR1 is SGHTS and CDR2 YDEGEE. The V segment lost 5 bases and the J segment 2 bases; nucleotides outside the gene matches: 5. CDR3 length equals 15 residues. The CDR3 DNA reads TGTGCCAGCAGGCCTGTAGCGGGGGCCTACAATGAGCAGTTCTTC. This codes for CASRPVAGAYNEQFF.

The chain is built from TRBV3-1 (or the pseudogene TRBV3-2) and TRBJ1-1; no firm D call. This CDR3 comprises 17 residues. Germline values: CDR1 LGHDT, CDR2 YNNKEL (reference sequence). V was trimmed by 1 base and J by 1 base, leaving 16 bases between them. This chain's CDR3 is CASSQGQSGPWNTEAFF. CDR3 coding DNA: TGTGCCAGCAGCCAAGGTCAGTCAGGCCCTTGGAACACTGAAGCTTTCTTT.

The chain couples TRBV11-1 to TRBJ1-1; D ambiguous. CDR1 and CDR2 from the germline V gene are SGHAT and FQDESV (reference sequence). This CDR3 region has 13 residues. V was pared by 5 bases and J by 3 bases, with 10 bases between. CDR3 sequence: CASSLLEDTEAFF. The CDR3 bases are TGTGCCAGCAGCCTTCTGGAGGACACTGAAGCTTTCTTT.

The rearrangement uses TRBV5-1 and TRBJ1-5; D perhaps matches TRBD1 (5 bases). V lost 4 bases to trimming and J lost 8 bases, with 25 bases between them. From germline, CDR1 is SGHRS and CDR2 YFSETQ. The CDR3 consists of 17 residues. The CDR3 DNA reads as TGCGCCAGCAGCGCCGGGATACGGGACGGGGGGTCCGAGCCCCAGCATTTT. Amino acid sequence: CASSAGIRDGGSEPQHF.

The chain links TRBV28 to TRBJ1-1; D gene unclear. The CDR3 runs 15 residues. Germline-derived CDR1 and CDR2 are MDHEN and SYDVKM. The V end lost 5 bases, the J end lost 0 bases, and 13 bases lay between the germline ends. CDR3 loop: CASSTATRMNTEAFF. The CDR3 DNA is TGTGCCAGCAGTACGGCGACTCGTATGAACACTGAAGCTTTCTTT.

A word on this clone: The same CDR3 can be traced to other DNA sequences in this sample. V gene TRBV19 combines with J gene TRBJ2-7, with no clear D. CDR1 and CDR2 from the germline V gene are LNHDA and SQIVND (reference sequence). The CDR3 totals 13 residues. Trimming stripped 3 bases from V and 4 bases from J, with 10 bases between. The CDR3 coding sequence is TGTGCCAGTAGTATTAGGAGAGAATACGAGCAGTACTTC. Translated: CASSIRREYEQYF.

The gene calls are TRBV3-1 (or the pseudogene TRBV3-2) and TRBJ1-4, with D maybe TRBD1 (5 bases). The germline gives CDR1 LGHDT, CDR2 YNNKEL (reference sequence). V lost 6 bases, J lost 4 bases, and 15 bases lay in between. The CDR3 is 15 amino acids. CDR3 loop: CASSFRTTNNEKLFF. The CDR3 DNA reads as TGTGCCAGCAGTTTCCGGACAACCAATAATGAAAAACTGTTTTTT.

This chain uses TRBV18 with TRBJ1-1, with TRBD1 as a possible D gene (5 bases). The V gene lost 6 bases and the J gene lost 9 bases, with 17 bases spanning the gap. The germline V gene encodes CDR1 KGHSH and CDR2 LQKENI. This CDR3 contains 13 residues. The CDR3 DNA sequence: TGTGCCAGCTCCCAGGGCCTTCACGTCAAAGCTTTCTTT. It codes for CASSQGLHVKAFF.

A few counts support this clone. The chain couples TRBV4-1 to TRBJ2-1; 13 nucleotides align to TRBD2. Germline V gene lookup returns CDR1 MGHRA and CDR2 YSYEKL. The V and J ends lost 0 bases and 1 base, in that order; junction bases with no gene match: 3. The CDR3 has 18 amino acids. The CDR3 loop is CASSQELAGGRSYNEQFF. Written as DNA, the CDR3 is TGCGCCAGCAGCCAAGAACTAGCGGGAGGGAGGTCCTACAATGAGCAGTTCTTC.

V usage is TRBV5-1 and J usage is TRBJ2-7; 10 bases fit TRBD1. The junction had 1 base not matched to a gene; V was cut back by 0 bases and J by 10 bases. CDR3 length equals 12 residues. CDR1 SGHRS and CDR2 YFSETQ come from the germline V gene. CDR3 sequence reads: CASSLGQGAQYF. CDR3 sequence (DNA): TGCGCCAGCAGCTTGGGACAGGGGGCCCAGTACTTC.

The chain employs TRBV10-3 and TRBJ1-6; 9 bases match TRBD1. J lost 0 bases, V lost 2 bases, and 8 bases had no gene match. Germline lookup yields CDR1 ENHRY and CDR2 SYGVKD. CDR3 length: 19 amino acids. CDR3: CAISETLQGAISYNSPLHF. The DNA of the CDR3 is TGTGCCATCAGTGAGACATTACAGGGGGCGATCTCCTATAATTCACCCCTCCACTTT.

The V and J genes are TRBV28 and TRBJ2-5; 7 bases line up with TRBD1. CDR1 MDHEN and CDR2 SYDVKM come from the germline V gene. The CDR3 is 14 amino acids. After removal of 3 bases from V and 3 bases from J, the junction contained 4 bases not matched to a gene. The CDR3 reads CASSFGGTEETQYF. The CDR3 nucleotides read TGTGCCAGCAGTTTTGGTGGGACAGAAGAGACCCAGTACTTC. The full variable domain, rest sourced from reference TRBV28 and TRBJ2-5, is DVKVTQSSRYLVKRTGEKVFLECVQDMDHENMFWYRQDPGLGLRLIYFSYDVKMKEKGDIPEGYSVSREKKERFSLILESASTNQTSMYLCASSFGGTEETQYFGPGTRLLVL.

Written as DNA, the CDR3 is TGTGCCAGCAGTTACTCAGCTAGGACAGGTCAGGAGACCCAGTACTTC. Translated: CASSYSARTGQETQYF. The chain has TRBV6-5 and TRBJ2-5; 7 bases match TRBD1. Germline CDR1 reads MNHEY; CDR2 reads SVGAGI. The V gene end was trimmed by 0 bases and the J gene end by 5 bases; junction bases not matched to a gene: 9. This CDR3 is 16 amino acids long.

The chain carries TRBV28 and TRBJ2-5, with TRBD2 matching 11 bases. The V segment lost 6 bases and the J segment 0 bases; nucleotides outside the gene matches: 6. The germline CDR1 and CDR2 sequences are MDHEN and SYDVKM. This CDR3 is 16 amino acids long. The CDR3 loop reads CASRLGTSGYQETQYF. CDR3 nucleotide sequence: TGTGCCAGCAGACTCGGGACTAGCGGTTACCAAGAGACCCAGTACTTC. Full variable domain (missing parts from reference TRBV28 and TRBJ2-5): DVKVTQSSRYLVKRTGEKVFLECVQDMDHENMFWYRQDPGLGLRLIYFSYDVKMKEKGDIPEGYSVSREKKERFSLILESASTNQTSMYLCASRLGTSGYQETQYFGPGTRLLVL.